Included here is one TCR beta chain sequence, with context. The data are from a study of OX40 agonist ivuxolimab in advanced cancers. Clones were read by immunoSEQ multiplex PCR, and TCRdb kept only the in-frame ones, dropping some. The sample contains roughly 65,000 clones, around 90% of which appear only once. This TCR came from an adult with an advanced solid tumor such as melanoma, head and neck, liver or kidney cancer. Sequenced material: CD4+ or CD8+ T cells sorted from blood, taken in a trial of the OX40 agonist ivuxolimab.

CDR3 sequence: CASSFSRQNEKLFF. The CDR3 DNA reads as TGTGCCAGCAGCTTCTCGAGACAGAATGAAAAACTGTTTTTT. The rearrangement joins TRBV6-5 to TRBJ1-4; D might be TRBD1 (5 bases). CDR1 and CDR2 from the germline V gene are MNHEY and SVGAGI. This CDR3 region has 14 residues. Deletions cut 6 bases from V and 5 bases from J, with 13 bases between.